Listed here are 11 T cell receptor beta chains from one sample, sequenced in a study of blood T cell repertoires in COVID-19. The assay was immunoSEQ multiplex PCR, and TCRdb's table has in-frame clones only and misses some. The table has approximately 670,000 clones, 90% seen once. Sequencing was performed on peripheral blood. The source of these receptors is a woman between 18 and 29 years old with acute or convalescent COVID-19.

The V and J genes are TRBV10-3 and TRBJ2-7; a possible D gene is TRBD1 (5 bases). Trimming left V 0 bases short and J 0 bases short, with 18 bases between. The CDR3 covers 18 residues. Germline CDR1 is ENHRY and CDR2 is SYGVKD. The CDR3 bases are TGTGCCATCAGTGAGTCGACTCCTCAGGACACCCTCTCCTACGAGCAGTACTTC. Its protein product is CAISESTPQDTLSYEQYF.

For the CDR3, the DNA is TGTGCCTGGGGCGACAGGGAAGCTTTCTTT. This gives the protein CAWGDREAFF. This sequence joins TRBV30 and TRBJ1-1, with D perhaps matching TRBD1 (6 bases). The CDR3 extends over 10 amino acids. V was cut by 5 bases and J by 8 bases, with 9 bases left in between. CDR1 and CDR2 (germline): GTSNPN, SVGIG (reference sequence).

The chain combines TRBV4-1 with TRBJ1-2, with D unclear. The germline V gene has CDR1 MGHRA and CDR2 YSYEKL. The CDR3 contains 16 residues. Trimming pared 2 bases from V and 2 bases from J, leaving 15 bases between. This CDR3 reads CASSQFPDWVNYGYTF. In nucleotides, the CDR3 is TGCGCCAGCAGCCAATTCCCGGACTGGGTGAACTATGGCTACACCTTC.

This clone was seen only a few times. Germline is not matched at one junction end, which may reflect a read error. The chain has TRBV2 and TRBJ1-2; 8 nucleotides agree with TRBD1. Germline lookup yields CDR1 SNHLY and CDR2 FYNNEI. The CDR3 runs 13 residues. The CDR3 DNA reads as TGTGCCAGCAGTCCCGTGGGCCCGACAGGGGCTGGCTTC. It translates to CASSPVGPTGAGF. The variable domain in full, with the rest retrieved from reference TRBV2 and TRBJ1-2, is EPEVTQTPSHQVTQMGQEVILRCVPISNHLYFYWYRQILGQKVEFLVSFYNNEISEKSEIFDDQFSVERPDGSNFTLKIRSTKLEDSAMYFCASSPVGPTGAGFGSGTRLTVV.

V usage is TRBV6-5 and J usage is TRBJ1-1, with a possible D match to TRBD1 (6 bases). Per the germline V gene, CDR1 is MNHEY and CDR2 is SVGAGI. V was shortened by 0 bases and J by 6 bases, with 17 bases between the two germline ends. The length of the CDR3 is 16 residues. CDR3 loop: CASSYSSGEYRAEAFF. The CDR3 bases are TGTGCCAGCAGTTACTCTTCAGGGGAGTACCGGGCTGAAGCTTTCTTT.

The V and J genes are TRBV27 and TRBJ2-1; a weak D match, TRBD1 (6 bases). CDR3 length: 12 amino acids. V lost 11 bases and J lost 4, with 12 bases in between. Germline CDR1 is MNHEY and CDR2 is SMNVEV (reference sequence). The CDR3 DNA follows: TGTGCCTCCAACACAGGGTACAATGAGCAGTTCTTC. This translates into CASNTGYNEQFF.

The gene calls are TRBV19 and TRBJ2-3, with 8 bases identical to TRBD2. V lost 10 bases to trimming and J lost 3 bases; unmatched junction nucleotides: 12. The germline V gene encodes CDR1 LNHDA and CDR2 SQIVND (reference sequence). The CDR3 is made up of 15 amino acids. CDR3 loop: CATKTPGLETDTQYF. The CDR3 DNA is TGTGCCACCAAAACCCCGGGACTAGAAACAGATACGCAGTATTTT.

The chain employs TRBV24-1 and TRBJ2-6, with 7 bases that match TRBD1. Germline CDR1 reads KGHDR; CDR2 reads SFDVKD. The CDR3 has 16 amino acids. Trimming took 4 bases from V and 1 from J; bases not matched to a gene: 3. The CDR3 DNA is TGTGCCACCAGTGAGTTGACAGGGTCTGGGGCCAACGTCCTGACTTTC. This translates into CATSELTGSGANVLTF.

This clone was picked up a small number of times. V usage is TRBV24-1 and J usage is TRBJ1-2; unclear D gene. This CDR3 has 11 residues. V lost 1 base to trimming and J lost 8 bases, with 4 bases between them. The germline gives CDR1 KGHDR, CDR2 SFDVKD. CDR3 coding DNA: TGTGCCACCAGTGATTTCGAGGGCTACACCTTC. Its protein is CATSDFEGYTF.

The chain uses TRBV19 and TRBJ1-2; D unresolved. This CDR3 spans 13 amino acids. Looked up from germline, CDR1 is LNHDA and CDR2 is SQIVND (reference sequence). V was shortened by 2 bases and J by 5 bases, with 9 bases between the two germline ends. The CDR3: CASSINGGYGYTF. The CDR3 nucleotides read TGTGCCAGTAGTATAAATGGCGGGTATGGCTACACCTTC.

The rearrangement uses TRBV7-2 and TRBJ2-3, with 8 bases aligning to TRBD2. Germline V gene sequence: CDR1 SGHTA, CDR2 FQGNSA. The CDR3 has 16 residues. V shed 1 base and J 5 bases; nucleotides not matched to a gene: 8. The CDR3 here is CASSLVAGGAGDTQYF. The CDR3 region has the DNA TGTGCCAGCAGCTTAGTTGCCGGGGGGGCTGGAGATACGCAGTATTTT. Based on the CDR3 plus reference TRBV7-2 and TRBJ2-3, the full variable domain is GAGVSQSPSNKVTEKGKDVELRCDPISGHTALYWYRQSLGQGLEFLIYFQGNSAPDKSGLPSDRFSAERTGGSVSTLTIQRTQQEDSAVYLCASSLVAGGAGDTQYFGPGTRLTVL.